Here is one T cell receptor (beta chain) with its context. There are many counts of this clonotype. Its antigen remains undetermined. No base quality values were provided; no much bigger clone lies one nucleotide off. This sample was taken from a study of CD8 T cells in ankylosing spondylitis listed by TCRdb under 2017. Broadly, across the study: The study set out to find disease-linked TCR variants by profiling T cell receptor beta repertoires in ankylosing spondylitis patients and healthy donors. In total, the full study cohort was made up of roughly 110 healthy donors and approximately 24 ankylosing spondylitis patients. Peripheral blood was sampled, and synovial fluid was also collected from ankylosing spondylitis patients. What the authors observed across the whole study: Some motif variants had previously been reported in the synovial fluid and blood of reactive arthritis patients, which suggests shared mechanisms of disease initiation. In peripheral blood, the disease-linked clones were found at relatively low frequencies and had a CD8+ phenotype. Blood from ankylosing spondylitis patients appeared to be characterized by a TCR beta motif composed of roughly eight highly homologous amino acid variants. The disease-linked clones were reported as significantly enriched in matched synovial fluid samples from ankylosing spondylitis patients.

A distance of 7 bases separates the germline ends of V and J, which lose 4 bases and 6 bases respectively. The CDR3 numbers 12 residues from cysteine through phenylalanine. Kept here is only the CDR3 DNA, which spans 36 bases and is read in frame from base 1. The CDR1 and CDR2 encoded by the germline V gene are KGHSY and FQNENV. Sequencer: Illumina MiSeq. TCR beta libraries were prepared by quantitative 5'-RACE with molecular barcodes. The study's own analysis went as follows. Disease-linked TCR variants were identified with a new computational method built on a probabilistic model of VDJ rearrangement. Starting from the raw public reads, TCRdb applied fastp trimming at Q25, assembled clones with MiXCR and retained in-frame beta chains. Records with the same CDR3 protein are collapsed into one entry carrying the most frequent genes and DNA. In this record, the V and J calls reflect TCRdb's handling and not the investigators' own analysis. The sample includes around 17,000 distinct CDR3 sequences, with approximately 8.4% observed a single time. About a third of the sample goes to the ten largest clones.

Recombination joined TRBV16 with TRBJ2-1; no D segment can be confidently identified. The origin of this receptor is a male donor with ankylosing spondylitis or in good health (not recorded which). The sequenced sample was blood. This receptor carries the CDR3 CASSPKGNEQFF. The nucleotide sequence reads as follows: TGTGCCAGCAGCCCTAAGGGCAATGAGCAGTTCTTC.